These T cell receptor beta chains were read from a single sample in a study of OX40 agonist ivuxolimab in advanced cancers. Data came from immunoSEQ multiplex PCR; TCRdb stores just in-frame clones and leaves some out. Of 82,000 or so clones in the sample, 90% to 95% were seen once. This specimen consisted of CD4+ or CD8+ T cells sorted from blood, obtained in a trial of the OX40 agonist ivuxolimab. The source of these receptors is an adult with an advanced solid tumor such as melanoma, head and neck, liver or kidney cancer. Both conserved end residues are trimmed from each CDR3. Each record gives: CDR3 length, V gene, clone size, J gene, CDR3 protein. Clone size is shown for a subset of rows, as once, few, many or a class of expanded clone.

length: 11; V: TRBV2; size: -; J: TRBJ2-3; CDR3: ASRLSETDTQY
length: 13; V: TRBV4-2; size: -; J: TRBJ2-7; CDR3: ASSQNRGGSYEQY
length: 10; V: TRBV27; size: -; J: TRBJ1-4; CDR3: ASSRRGGKLF
length: 12; V: TRBV5-1; size: -; J: TRBJ1-1; CDR3: ASSSQGVNTEAF
length: 11; V: TRBV7-2; size: -; J: TRBJ2-7; CDR3: ASSYGRDHEQY
length: 9; V: TRBV30; size: -; J: TRBJ1-6; CDR3: AWATNSPLH
length: 11; V: TRBV7-9; size: -; J: TRBJ1-1; CDR3: ASSLEQYTEAF
length: 13; V: TRBV25-1; size: once; J: TRBJ1-3; CDR3: ASSEGAGPGNTIY
length: 12; V: TRBV25-1; size: -; J: TRBJ2-2; CDR3: ASSVTSIAGELF
length: 11; V: TRBV5-1; size: once; J: TRBJ1-1; CDR3: ASSWGPNTEAF
length: 15; V: TRBV12-5; size: -; J: TRBJ2-1; CDR3: ASGLTPTSGRGNEQF